Given below is one T cell receptor (beta chain) in context. Antigen unknown. This sample was included in a study of OX40 agonist ivuxolimab in advanced cancers. Study-wide results and caveats: Clonal expansion was seen in CD4+ and CD8+ blood T cells by week 6 at 0.1 to 3.0 mg/kg.

The V and J ends lost 5 bases and 4 bases, in that order; junction bases with no gene match: 7. The CDR3 contains 13 residues. The germline V gene encodes CDR1 GTSNPN and CDR2 SVGIG (reference sequence). Profiled with immunoSEQ multiplex PCR; TCRdb holds only in-frame clones, not every one. The sample yields around 65,000 clones, approximately 85% seen once. V and J are TRBV30 and TRBJ1-2; TRBD1 matches 7 bases. Sample: CD4+ or CD8+ T cells sorted from blood, taken in a trial of the OX40 agonist ivuxolimab. This receptor was obtained from an adult with an advanced solid tumor such as melanoma, head and neck, liver or kidney cancer. CDR3 in DNA: TGTGCCTGGGCGAAGGGGGCGGGCTATGGCTACACCTTC. Protein sequence: CAWAKGAGYGYTF.